This T cell receptor (beta chain) was sequenced in a study of T cells in Graves' hyperthyroidism and ophthalmopathy. Across the whole study: Peripheral blood draws took place at initial diagnosis, ahead of any treatment.

There are many counts of this clonotype. No progression to ophthalmopathy during 18 months of follow-up defined stable disease. The hyperthyroidism patients had all been newly diagnosed, and their disease duration was under 2 months. Their ages ranged from 18 to 65 years. Amplification targeted TCR beta CDR3 regions from RNA transcripts. The TCR CDR3 first-round RT-PCR relied on the HTBI primer set. MiXCR, run by TCRdb on the multiplex PCR reads, gives a single entry per CDR3 protein. The sample has about 590,000 distinct CDR3 sequences; about a sixth are singletons. The V gene's germline CDR1 is SGHDT and CDR2 YYEEEE. The length of the CDR3 is 13 residues. The germline V and J ends were trimmed by 0 bases and 5 bases, with 8 bases remaining between them.

The sequenced sample was blood. The chain links TRBV5-6 to TRBJ2-5, with a possible D match to TRBD2 (6 bases). This TCR came from a woman aged 25 to 39 with Graves' hyperthyroidism. The CDR3 loop reads CASSLGGVETQYF. The DNA for the CDR3 is TGTGCCAGCAGCTTGGGGGGGGTCGAGACCCAGTACTTC.